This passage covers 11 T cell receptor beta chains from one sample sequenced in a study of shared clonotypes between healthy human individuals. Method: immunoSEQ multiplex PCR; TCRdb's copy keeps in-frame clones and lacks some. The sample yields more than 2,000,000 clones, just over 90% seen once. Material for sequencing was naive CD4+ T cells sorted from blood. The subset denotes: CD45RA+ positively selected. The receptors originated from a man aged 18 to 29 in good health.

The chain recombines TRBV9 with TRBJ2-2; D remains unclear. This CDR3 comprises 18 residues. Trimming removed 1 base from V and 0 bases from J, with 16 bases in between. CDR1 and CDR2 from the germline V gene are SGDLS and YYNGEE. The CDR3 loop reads CASSVYLFTASNTGELFF. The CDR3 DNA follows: TGTGCCAGCAGCGTATACCTCTTCACGGCGTCGAACACCGGGGAGCTGTTTTTT.

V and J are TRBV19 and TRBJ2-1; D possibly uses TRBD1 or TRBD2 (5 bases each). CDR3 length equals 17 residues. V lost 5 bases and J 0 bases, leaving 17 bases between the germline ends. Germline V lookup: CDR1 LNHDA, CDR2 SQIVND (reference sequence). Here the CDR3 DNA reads TGTGCCAGTAGTCTCCGCCCCGGGACCAGCTCCTACAATGAGCAGTTCTTC. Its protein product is CASSLRPGTSSYNEQFF.

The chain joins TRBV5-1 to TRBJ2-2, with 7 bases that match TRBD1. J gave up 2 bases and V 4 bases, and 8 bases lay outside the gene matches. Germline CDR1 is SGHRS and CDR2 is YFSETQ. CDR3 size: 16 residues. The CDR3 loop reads CASSPRQGSNTGELFF. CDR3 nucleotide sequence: TGCGCCAGCAGCCCTCGACAGGGTTCCAACACCGGGGAGCTGTTTTTT. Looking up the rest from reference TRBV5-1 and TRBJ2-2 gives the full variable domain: KAGVTQTPRYLIKTRGQQVTLSCSPISGHRSVSWYQQTPGQGLQFLFEYFSETQRNKGNFPGRFSGRQFSNSRSEMNVSTLELGDSALYLCASSPRQGSNTGELFFGEGSRLTVL.

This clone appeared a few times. The CDR3 nucleotides read TGTGCCAGCGGGGGAACAGAGCCCCAGCATTTT. Residues: CASGGTEPQHF. The chain employs TRBV6-1 and TRBJ1-5, with a possible D match to TRBD1 (5 bases). Trimming stripped 8 bases from V and 8 bases from J, with 10 bases between. Per the germline V gene, CDR1 is MNHNS and CDR2 is SASEGT. This CDR3 comprises 11 residues.

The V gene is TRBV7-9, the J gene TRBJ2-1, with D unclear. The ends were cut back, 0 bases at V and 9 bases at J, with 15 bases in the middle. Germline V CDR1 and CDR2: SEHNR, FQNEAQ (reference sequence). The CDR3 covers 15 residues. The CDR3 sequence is CASSLAYGRSSEQFF. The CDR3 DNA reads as TGTGCCAGCAGCTTAGCCTACGGCCGATCGTCTGAGCAGTTCTTC. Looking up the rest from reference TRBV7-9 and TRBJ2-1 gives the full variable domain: DTGVSQNPRHKITKRGQNVTFRCDPISEHNRLYWYRQTLGQGPEFLTYFQNEAQLEKSRLLSDRFSAERPKGSFSTLEIQRTEQGDSAMYLCASSLAYGRSSEQFFGPGTRLTVL.

The CDR3 loop is CSVVGTLYGYTF. The CDR3 DNA follows: TGCAGCGTTGTCGGGACACTTTATGGCTACACCTTC. The chain couples TRBV29-1 to TRBJ1-2, with D perhaps TRBD1 (6 bases). From germline, CDR1 is SQVTM and CDR2 ANQGSEA. V dropped 4 bases and J dropped 5 bases, with 11 bases sitting between them. The length of the CDR3 is 12 residues. Supplemented by reference TRBV29-1 and TRBJ1-2, the full variable domain reads SAVISQKPSRDICQRGTSLTIQCQVDSQVTMMFWYRQQPGQSLTLIATANQGSEATYESGFVIDKFPISRPNLTFSTLTVSNMSPEDSSIYLCSVVGTLYGYTFGSGTRLTVV.

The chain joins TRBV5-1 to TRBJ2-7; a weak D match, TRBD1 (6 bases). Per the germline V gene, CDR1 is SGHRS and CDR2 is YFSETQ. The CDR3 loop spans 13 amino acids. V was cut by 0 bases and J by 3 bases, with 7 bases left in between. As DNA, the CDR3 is TGCGCCAGCAGCTTGGAACAGGGCTACGAGCAGTACTTC. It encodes CASSLEQGYEQYF.

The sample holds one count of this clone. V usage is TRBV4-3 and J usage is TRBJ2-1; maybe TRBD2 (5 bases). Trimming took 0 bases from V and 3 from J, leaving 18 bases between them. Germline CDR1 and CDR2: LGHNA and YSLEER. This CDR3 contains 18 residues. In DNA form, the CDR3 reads TGCGCCAGCAGCCAAGAAATTCGAACTAGTTCGATCTACAATGAGCAGTTCTTC. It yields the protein CASSQEIRTSSIYNEQFF.

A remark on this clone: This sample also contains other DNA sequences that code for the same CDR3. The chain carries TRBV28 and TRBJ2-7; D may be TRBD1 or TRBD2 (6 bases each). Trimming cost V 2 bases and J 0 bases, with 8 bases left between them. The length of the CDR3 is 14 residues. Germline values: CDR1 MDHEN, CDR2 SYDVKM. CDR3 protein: CASSLRGPSYEQYF. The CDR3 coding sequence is TGTGCCAGCAGTTTACGGGGGCCCTCCTACGAGCAGTACTTC.

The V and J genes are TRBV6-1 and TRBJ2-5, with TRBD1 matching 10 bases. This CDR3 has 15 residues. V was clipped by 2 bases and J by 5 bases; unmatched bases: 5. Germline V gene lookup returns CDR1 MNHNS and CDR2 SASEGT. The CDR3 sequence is CASSEWVDRGETQYF. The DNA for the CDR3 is TGTGCCAGCAGTGAATGGGTGGACAGGGGGGAGACCCAGTACTTC.

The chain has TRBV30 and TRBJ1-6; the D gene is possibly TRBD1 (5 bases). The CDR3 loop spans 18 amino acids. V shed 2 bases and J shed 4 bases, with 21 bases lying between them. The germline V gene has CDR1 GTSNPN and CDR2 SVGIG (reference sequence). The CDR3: CAWSNPKGWINYNSPLHF. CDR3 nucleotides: TGTGCCTGGAGTAACCCAAAGGGGTGGATAAATTATAATTCACCCCTCCACTTT. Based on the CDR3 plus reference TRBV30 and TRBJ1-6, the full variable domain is SQTIHQWPATLVQPVGSPLSLECTVEGTSNPNLYWYRQAAGRGLQLLFYSVGIGQISSEVPQNLSASRPQDRQFILSSKKLLLSDSGFYLCAWSNPKGWINYNSPLHFGNGTRLTVT.